This T cell receptor (beta chain) was sequenced during a study of monozygotic twins with inflammatory bowel disease. Of note for this clonotype: Its target is unknown.

The study, taken as a whole, reports: It was not supported that a single strong signal or clonotype was associated with IBD. Especially where disease activity was present, IBD patients had fewer clonotypes in common with others than healthy twins did. Comparison of concordant versus discordant twins revealed no difference in repertoire similarity, possibly due to limited power.

Template switching introduced UMIs that contain a 6-nucleotide sample barcode. TCRdb re-called the 5' RACE reads; one entry per CDR3 protein, DNA not given. This sample's table has about 99,000 distinct CDR3 sequences. The CDR3 totals 18 residues. Germline V gives CDR1 SGHVS, CDR2 FQNEAQ. This TCR came from a human donor with ulcerative colitis or Crohn's disease, or a healthy co-twin of an affected twin (not recorded which). Specimen: blood. The chain couples TRBV7-8 to TRBJ2-7; TCRdb outputs TRBD1, but without DNA this stays unchecked. The CDR3 sequence: CASSFSPPLRGATYEQYF.